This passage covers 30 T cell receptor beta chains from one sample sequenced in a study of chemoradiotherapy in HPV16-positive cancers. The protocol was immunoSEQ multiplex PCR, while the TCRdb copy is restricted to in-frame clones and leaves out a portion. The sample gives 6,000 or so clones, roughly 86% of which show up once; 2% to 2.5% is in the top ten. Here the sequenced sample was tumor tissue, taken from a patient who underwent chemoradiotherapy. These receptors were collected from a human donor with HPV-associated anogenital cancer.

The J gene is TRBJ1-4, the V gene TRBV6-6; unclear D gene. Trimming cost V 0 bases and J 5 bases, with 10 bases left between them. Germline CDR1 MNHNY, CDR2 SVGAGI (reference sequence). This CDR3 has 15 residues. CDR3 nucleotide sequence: TGTGCCAGCAGTTACTCAGGACGGAACAATGAAAAACTGTTTTTT. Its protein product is CASSYSGRNNEKLFF.

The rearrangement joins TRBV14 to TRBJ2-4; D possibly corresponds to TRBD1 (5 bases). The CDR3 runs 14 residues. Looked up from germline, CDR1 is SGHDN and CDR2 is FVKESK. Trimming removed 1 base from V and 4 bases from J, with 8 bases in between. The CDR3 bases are TGTGCCAGCAGCCAAGGGAGACAGAAAAACATTCAGTACTTC. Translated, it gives CASSQGRQKNIQYF.

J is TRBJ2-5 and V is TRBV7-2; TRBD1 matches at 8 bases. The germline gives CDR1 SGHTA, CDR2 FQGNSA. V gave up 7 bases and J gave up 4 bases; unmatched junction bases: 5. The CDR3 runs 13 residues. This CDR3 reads CASKFTGGETQYF. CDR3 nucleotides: TGTGCCAGCAAGTTCACAGGGGGAGAGACCCAGTACTTC.

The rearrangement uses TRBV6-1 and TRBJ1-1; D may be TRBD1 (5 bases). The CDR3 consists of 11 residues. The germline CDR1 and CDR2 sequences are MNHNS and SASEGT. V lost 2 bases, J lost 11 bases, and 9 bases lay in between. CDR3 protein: CASSERGLAFF. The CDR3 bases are TGTGCCAGCAGTGAAAGGGGTTTGGCTTTCTTT.

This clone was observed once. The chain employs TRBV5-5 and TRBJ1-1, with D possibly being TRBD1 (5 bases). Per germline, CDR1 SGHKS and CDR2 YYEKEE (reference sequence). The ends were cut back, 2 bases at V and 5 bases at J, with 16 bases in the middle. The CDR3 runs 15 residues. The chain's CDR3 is CASSLWTSQGTEAFF. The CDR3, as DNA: TGTGCCAGCAGCTTATGGACCTCCCAGGGAACTGAAGCTTTCTTT.

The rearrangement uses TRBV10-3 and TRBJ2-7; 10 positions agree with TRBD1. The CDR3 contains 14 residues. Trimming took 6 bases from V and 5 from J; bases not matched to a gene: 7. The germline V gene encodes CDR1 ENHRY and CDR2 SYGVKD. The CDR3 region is CAIRMTGGGDEQYF. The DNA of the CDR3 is TGTGCCATCAGAATGACAGGGGGCGGGGACGAGCAGTACTTC.

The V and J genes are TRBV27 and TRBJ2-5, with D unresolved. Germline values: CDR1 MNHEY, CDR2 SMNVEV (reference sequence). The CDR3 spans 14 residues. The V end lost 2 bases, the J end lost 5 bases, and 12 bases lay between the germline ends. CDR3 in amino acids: CASSLRDTGETQYF. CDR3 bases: TGTGCCAGCAGTTTAAGAGACACGGGCGAGACCCAGTACTTC.

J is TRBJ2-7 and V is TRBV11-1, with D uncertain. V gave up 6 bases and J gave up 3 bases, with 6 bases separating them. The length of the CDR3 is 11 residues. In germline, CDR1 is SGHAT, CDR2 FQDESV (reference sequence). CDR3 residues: CASRGYYEQYF. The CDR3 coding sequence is TGTGCCAGCAGAGGGTACTACGAGCAGTACTTC.

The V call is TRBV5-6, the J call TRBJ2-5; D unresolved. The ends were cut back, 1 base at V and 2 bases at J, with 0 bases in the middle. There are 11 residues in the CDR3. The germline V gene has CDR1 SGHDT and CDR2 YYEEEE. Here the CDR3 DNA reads TGTGCCAGCAGCTTGCAAGAGACCCAGTACTTC. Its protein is CASSLQETQYF.

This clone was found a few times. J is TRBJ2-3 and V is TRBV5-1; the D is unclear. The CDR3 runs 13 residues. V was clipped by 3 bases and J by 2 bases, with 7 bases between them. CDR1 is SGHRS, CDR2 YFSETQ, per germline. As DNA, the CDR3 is TGCGCCAGCAGCTCGGATGACACAGATACGCAGTATTTT. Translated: CASSSDDTDTQYF.

DNA of the CDR3: TGTGCCAGCAGGTCCGCCGGGACTACGAGCAGTGAGCAGTACTTC. This encodes CASRSAGTTSSEQYF. V usage is TRBV7-2 and J usage is TRBJ2-7, with TRBD2 matching over 7 bases. The CDR3 has 15 residues. The germline gives CDR1 SGHTA, CDR2 FQGNSA. The J segment lost 7 bases and the V segment lost 6 bases, leaving 15 bases of the junction unmatched. The variable domain in full, with the rest retrieved from reference TRBV7-2 and TRBJ2-7, is GAGVSQSPSNKVTEKGKDVELRCDPISGHTALYWYRQSLGQGLEFLIYFQGNSAPDKSGLPSDRFSAERTGGSVSTLTIQRTQQEDSAVYLCASRSAGTTSSEQYFGPGTRLTVT.

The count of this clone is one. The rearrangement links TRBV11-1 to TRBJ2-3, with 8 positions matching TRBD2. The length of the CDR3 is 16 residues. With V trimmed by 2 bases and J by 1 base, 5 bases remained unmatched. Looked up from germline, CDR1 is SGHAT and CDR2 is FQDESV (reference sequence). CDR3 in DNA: TGTGCCAGCAGCTTACGTGCGGGAGGCCGCACAGATACGCAGTATTTT. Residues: CASSLRAGGRTDTQYF.

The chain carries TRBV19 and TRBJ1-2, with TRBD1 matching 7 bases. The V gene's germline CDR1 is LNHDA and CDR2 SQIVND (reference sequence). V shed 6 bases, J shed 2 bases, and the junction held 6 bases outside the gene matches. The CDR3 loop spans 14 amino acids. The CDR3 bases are TGTGCCAGTAGACCTACAGGGGTGAACTATGGCTACACCTTC. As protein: CASRPTGVNYGYTF.

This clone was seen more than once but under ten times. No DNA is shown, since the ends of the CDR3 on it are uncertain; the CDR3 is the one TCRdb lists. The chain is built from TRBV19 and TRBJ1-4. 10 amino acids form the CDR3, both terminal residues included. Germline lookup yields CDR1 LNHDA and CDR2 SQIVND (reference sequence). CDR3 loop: CASSSGKLFF.

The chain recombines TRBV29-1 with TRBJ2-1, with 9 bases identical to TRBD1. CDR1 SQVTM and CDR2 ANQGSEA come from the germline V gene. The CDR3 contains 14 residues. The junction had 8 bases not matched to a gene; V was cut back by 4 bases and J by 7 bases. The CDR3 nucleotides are TGCAGCGTTGCCGGGACAGGGTCGGGGAATGAGCAGTTCTTC. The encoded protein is CSVAGTGSGNEQFF.

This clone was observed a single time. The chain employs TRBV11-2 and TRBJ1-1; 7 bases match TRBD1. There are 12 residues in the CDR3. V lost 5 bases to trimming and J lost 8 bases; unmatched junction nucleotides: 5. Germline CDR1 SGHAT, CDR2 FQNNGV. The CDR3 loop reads CASSGGQLEAFF. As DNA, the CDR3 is TGTGCCAGCAGCGGGGGACAGCTGGAAGCTTTCTTT. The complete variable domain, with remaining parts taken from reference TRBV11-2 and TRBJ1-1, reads EAGVAQSPRYKIIEKRQSVAFWCNPISGHATLYWYQQILGQGPKLLIQFQNNGVVDDSQLPKDRFSAERLKGVDSTLKIQPAKLEDSAVYLCASSGGQLEAFFGQGTRLTVV.

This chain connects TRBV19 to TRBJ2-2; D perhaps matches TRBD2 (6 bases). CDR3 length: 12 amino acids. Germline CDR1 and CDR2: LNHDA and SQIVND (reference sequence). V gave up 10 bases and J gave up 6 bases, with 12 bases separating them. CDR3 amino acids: CATRRAPGELFF. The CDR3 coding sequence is TGTGCCACCCGGAGGGCCCCCGGGGAGCTGTTTTTT.

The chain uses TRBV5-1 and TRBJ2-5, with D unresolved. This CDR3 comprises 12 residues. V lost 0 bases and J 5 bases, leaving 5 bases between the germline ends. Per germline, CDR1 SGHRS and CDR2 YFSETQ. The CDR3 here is CASSLDRETQYF. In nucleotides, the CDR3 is TGCGCCAGCAGCTTGGACCGGGAGACCCAGTACTTC.

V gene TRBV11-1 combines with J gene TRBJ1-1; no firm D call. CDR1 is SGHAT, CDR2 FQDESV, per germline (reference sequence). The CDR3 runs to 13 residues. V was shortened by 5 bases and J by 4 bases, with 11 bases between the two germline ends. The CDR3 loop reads CASSAVTGTEAFF. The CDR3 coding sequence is TGTGCCAGCAGCGCGGTAACGGGCACTGAAGCTTTCTTT.

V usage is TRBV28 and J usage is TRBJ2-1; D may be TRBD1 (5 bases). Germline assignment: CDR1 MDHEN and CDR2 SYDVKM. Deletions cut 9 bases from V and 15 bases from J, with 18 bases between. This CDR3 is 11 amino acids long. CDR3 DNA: TGTGCCAGTCATGAGATGGACATATGGTTCTTC. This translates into CASHEMDIWFF. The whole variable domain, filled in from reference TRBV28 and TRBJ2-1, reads DVKVTQSSRYLVKRTGEKVFLECVQDMDHENMFWYRQDPGLGLRLIYFSYDVKMKEKGDIPEGYSVSREKKERFSLILESASTNQTSMYLCASHEMDIWFFGPGTRLTVL.

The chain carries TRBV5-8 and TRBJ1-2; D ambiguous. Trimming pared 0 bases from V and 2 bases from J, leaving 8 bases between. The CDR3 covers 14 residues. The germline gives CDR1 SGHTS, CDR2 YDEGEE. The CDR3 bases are TGTGCCAGCAGCTTGGCCGGGAGGAACTATGGCTACACCTTC. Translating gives CASSLAGRNYGYTF.

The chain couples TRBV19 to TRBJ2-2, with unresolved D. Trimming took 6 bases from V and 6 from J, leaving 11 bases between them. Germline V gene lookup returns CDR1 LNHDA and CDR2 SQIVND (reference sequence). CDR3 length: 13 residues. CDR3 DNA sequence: TGTGCCAGTAGGTGGGCTGGGGCCGGGGAGCTGTTTTTT. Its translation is CASRWAGAGELFF.

CDR3 nucleotides: TGTGCCAGCAGCGTAGTCTGGACTAGCAATAATGAGCAGTTCTTC. It is translated as CASSVVWTSNNEQFF. The V gene is TRBV9, the J gene TRBJ2-1; 8 nucleotides line up with TRBD2. This CDR3 comprises 15 residues. Germline CDR1 SGDLS, CDR2 YYNGEE. V trimming: 0 bases; J trimming: 7 bases; junction bases outside the gene matches: 6.

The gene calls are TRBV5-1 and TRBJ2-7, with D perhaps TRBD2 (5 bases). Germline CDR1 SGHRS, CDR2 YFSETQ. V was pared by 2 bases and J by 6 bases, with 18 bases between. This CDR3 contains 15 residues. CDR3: CASSLLVEGTAEQYF. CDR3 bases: TGCGCCAGCAGCTTACTGGTTGAGGGAACGGCCGAGCAGTACTTC.

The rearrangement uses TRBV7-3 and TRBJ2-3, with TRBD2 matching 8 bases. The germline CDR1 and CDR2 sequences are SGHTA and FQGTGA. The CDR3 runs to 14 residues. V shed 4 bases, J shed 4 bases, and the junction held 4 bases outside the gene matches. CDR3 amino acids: CASSSRGGADTQYF. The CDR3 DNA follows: TGTGCCAGCAGCTCACGGGGGGGCGCAGATACGCAGTATTTT. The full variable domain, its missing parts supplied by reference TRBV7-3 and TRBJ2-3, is GAGVSQTPSNKVTEKGKYVELRCDPISGHTALYWYRQSLGQGPEFLIYFQGTGAADDSGLPNDRFFAVRPEGSVSTLKIQRTERGDSAVYLCASSSRGGADTQYFGPGTRLTVL.

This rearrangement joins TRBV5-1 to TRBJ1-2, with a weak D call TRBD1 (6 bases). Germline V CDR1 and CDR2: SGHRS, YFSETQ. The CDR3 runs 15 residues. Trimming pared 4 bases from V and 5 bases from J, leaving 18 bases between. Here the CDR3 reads CASSQDRLSPYGYTF. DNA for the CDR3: TGCGCCAGCAGCCAAGACAGGCTTTCCCCTTATGGCTACACCTTC.

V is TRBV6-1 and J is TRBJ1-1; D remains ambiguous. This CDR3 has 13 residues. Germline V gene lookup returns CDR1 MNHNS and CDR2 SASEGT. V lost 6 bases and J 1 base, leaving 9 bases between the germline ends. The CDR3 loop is CASRVGENTEAFF. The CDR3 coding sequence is TGTGCCAGCAGGGTGGGAGAGAACACTGAAGCTTTCTTT.

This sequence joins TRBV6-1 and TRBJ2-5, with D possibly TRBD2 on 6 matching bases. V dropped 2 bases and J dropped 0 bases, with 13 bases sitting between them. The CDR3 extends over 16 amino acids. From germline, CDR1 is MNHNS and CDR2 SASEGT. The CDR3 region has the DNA TGTGCCAGCAGTGAAATTCGGGGGATGTACCAAGAGACCCAGTACTTC. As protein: CASSEIRGMYQETQYF.

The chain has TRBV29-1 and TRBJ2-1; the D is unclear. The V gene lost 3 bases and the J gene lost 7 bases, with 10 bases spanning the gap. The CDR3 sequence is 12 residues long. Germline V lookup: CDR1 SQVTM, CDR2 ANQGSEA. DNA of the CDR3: TGCAGCGTTGACGCGGTCCAAAATGAGCAGTTCTTC. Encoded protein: CSVDAVQNEQFF.

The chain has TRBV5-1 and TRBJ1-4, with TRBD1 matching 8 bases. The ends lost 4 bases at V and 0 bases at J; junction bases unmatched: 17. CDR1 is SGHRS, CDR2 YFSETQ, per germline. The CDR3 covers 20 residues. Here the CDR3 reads CASSDNPNRQGPTTNEKLFF. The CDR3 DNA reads TGCGCCAGCAGCGATAACCCCAATAGACAGGGGCCGACAACTAATGAAAAACTGTTTTTT.